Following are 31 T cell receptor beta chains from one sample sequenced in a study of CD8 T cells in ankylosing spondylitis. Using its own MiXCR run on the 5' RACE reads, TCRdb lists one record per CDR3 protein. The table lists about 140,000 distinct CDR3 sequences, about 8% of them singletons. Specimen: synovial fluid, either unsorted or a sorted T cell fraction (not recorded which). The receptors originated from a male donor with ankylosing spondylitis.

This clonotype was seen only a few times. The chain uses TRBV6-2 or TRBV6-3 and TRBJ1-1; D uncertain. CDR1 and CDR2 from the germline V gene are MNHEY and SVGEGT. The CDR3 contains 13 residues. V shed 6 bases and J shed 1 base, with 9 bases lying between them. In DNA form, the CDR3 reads TGTGCCAGCAGCGCAAGAAGGAACACTGAAGCTTTCTTT. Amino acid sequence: CASSARRNTEAFF.

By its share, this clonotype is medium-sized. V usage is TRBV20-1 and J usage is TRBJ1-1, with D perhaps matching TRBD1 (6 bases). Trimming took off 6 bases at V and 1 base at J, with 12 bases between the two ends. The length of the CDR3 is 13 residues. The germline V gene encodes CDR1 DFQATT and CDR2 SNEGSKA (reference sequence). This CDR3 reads CSAPGHQNTEAFF. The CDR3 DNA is TGCAGTGCCCCGGGACACCAGAACACTGAAGCTTTCTTT.

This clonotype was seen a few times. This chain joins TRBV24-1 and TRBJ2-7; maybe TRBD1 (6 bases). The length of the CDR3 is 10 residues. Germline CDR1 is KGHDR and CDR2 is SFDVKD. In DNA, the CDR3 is TGTGCCACCAGCGCACAGGACAGAGGAGTG. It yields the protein CATSAQDRGV.

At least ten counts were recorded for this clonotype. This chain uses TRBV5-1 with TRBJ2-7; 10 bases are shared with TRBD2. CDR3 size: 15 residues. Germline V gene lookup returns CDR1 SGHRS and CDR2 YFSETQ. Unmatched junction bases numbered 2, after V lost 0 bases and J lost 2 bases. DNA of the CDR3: TGCGCCAGCAGCTTGGTAACTAGCGGGACCTACGAGCAGTACTTC. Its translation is CASSLVTSGTYEQYF.

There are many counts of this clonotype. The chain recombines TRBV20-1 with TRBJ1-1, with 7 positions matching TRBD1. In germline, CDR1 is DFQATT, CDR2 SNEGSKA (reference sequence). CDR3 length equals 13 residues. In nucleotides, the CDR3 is TGCAGGGGTTCAGGGGGTTTGTACACTGAAGCTTTCTTT. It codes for CRGSGGLYTEAFF.

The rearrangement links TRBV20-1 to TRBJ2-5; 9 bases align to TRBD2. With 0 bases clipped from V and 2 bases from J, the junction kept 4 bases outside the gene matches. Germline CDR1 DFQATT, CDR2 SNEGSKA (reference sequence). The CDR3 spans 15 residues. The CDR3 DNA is TGCAGTGCTAGAGACTCTAGCGGGATACAAGAGACCCAGTACTTC. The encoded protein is CSARDSSGIQETQYF.

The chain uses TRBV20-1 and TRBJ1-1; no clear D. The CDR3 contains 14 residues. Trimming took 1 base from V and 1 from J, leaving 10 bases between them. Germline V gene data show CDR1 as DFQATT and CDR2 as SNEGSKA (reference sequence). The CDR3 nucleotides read TGCAGTGCTAGAGTTTATAACGCGAACACTGAAGCTTTCTTT. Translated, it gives CSARVYNANTEAFF.

The CDR3 bases are TGTGCCAGCAGCCTAAGACTAGCGGGAGGGCCGATTGGCGATGAGCAGTTCTTC. Translated: CASSLRLAGGPIGDEQFF. The chain uses TRBV11-2 and TRBJ2-1; TRBD2 agrees at 14 bases. Germline-derived CDR1 and CDR2 are SGHAT and FQNNGV. Germline trimming cut 5 bases from V and 8 bases from J; bases unmatched to any gene: 14. CDR3 length: 18 residues. Looking up the rest from reference TRBV11-2 and TRBJ2-1 gives the full variable domain: EAGVAQSPRYKIIEKRQSVAFWCNPISGHATLYWYQQILGQGPKLLIQFQNNGVVDDSQLPKDRFSAERLKGVDSTLKIQPAKLEDSAVYLCASSLRLAGGPIGDEQFFGPGTRLTVL.

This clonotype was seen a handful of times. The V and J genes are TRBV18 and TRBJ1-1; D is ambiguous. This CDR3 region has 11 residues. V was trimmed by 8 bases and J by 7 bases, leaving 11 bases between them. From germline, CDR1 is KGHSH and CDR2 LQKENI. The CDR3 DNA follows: TGTGCCAGCCGCCGTACCGGTGAAGCTTTCTTT. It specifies CASRRTGEAFF.

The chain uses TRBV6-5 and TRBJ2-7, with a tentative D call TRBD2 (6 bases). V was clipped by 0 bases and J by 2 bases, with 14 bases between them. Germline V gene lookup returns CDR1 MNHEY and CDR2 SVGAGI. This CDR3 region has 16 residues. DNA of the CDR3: TGTGCCAGCAGTTACTCGGCAGCGGAGGGAGCCTACGAGCAGTACTTC. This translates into CASSYSAAEGAYEQYF.

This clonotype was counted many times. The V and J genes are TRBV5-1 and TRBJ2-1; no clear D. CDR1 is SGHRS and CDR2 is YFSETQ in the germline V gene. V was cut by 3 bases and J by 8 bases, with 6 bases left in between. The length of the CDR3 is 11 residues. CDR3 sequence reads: CASSSSYEQFF. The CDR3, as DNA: TGCGCCAGCAGCTCCAGCTATGAGCAGTTCTTC.

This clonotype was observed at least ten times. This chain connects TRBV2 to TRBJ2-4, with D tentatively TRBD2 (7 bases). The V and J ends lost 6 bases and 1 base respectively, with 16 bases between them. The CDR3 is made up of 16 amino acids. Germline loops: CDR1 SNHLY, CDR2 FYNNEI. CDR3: CASRARGALAKNIQYF. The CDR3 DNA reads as TGTGCCAGCAGGGCCCGGGGGGCCCTGGCCAAAAACATTCAGTACTTC.

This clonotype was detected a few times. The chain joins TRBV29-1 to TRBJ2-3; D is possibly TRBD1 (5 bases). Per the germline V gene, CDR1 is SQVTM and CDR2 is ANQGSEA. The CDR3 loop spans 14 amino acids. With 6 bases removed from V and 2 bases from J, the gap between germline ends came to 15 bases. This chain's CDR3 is CSVRTRGSTDTQYF. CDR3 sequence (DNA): TGCAGCGTCCGGACAAGGGGATCCACAGATACGCAGTATTTT.

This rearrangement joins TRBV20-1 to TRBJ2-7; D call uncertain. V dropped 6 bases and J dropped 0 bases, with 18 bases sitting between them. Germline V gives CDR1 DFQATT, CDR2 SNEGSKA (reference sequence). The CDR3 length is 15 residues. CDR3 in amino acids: CSAAPLVGSSYEQYF. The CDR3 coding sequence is TGCAGTGCCGCCCCTCTGGTGGGATCCTCCTACGAGCAGTACTTC.

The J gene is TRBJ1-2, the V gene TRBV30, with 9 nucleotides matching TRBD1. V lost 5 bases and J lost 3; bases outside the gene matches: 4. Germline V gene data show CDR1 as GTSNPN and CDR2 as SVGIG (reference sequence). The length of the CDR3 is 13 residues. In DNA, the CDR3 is TGTGCCTGGGGGAGGACAGGGGACTATGGCTACACCTTC. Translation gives CAWGRTGDYGYTF. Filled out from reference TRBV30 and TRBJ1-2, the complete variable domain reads SQTIHQWPATLVQPVGSPLSLECTVEGTSNPNLYWYRQAAGRGLQLLFYSVGIGQISSEVPQNLSASRPQDRQFILSSKKLLLSDSGFYLCAWGRTGDYGYTFGSGTRLTVV.

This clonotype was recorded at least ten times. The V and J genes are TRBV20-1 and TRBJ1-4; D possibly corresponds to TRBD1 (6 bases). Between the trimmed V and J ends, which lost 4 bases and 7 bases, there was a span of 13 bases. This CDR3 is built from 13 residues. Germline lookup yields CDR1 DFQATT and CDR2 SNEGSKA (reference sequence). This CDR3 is CSATGGAGEKLFF. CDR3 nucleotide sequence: TGCAGTGCTACTGGGGGGGCCGGTGAAAAACTGTTTTTT.

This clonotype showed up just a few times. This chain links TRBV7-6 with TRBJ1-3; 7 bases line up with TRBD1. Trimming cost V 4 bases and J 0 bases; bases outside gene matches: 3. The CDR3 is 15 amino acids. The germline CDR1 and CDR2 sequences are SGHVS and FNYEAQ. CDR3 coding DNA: TGTGCCAGCAGCTCCCAGGGGGACTCTGGAAACACCATATATTTT. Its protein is CASSSQGDSGNTIYF.

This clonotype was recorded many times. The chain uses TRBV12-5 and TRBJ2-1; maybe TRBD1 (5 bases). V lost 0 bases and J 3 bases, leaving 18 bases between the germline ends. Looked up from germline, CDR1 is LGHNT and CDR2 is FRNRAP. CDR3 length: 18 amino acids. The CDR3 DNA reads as TGTGCTAGTGGTTTGGTACAAGGTGTGGGAAGGGGCTACAATGAGCAGTTCTTC. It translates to CASGLVQGVGRGYNEQFF.

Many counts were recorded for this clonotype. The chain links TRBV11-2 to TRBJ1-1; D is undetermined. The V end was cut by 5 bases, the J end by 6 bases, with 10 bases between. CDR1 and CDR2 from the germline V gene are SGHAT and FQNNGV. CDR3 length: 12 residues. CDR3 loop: CASSLERPEAFF. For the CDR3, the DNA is TGTGCCAGCAGCCTCGAGAGGCCTGAAGCTTTCTTT.

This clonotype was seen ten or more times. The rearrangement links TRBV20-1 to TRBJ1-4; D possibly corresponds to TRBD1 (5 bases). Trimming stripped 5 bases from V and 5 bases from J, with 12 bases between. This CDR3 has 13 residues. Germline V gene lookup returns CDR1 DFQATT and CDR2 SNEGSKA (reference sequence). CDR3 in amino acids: CSAVRDQNEKLFF. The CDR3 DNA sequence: TGCAGTGCTGTCCGGGACCAGAATGAAAAACTGTTTTTT.

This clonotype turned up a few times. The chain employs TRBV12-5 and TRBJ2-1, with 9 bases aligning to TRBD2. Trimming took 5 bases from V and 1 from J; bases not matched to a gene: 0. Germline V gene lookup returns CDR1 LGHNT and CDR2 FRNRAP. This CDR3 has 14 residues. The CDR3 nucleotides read TGTGCTAGTGGTCTAGCGGGGTCCTACAATGAGCAGTTCTTC. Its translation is CASGLAGSYNEQFF.

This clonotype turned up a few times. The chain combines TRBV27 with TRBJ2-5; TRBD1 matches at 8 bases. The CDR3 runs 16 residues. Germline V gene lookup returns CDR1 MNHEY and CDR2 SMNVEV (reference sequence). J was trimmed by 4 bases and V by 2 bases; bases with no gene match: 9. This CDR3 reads CASSLKVGRGLETQYF. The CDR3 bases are TGTGCCAGCAGTTTAAAAGTCGGCAGGGGGCTAGAGACCCAGTACTTC.

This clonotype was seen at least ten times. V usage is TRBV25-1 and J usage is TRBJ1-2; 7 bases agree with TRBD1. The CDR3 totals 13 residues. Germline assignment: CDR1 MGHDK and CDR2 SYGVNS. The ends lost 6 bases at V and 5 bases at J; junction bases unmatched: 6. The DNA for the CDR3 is TGTGCCAGCAGGAGGACAGGAACATATGGCTACACCTTC. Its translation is CASRRTGTYGYTF.

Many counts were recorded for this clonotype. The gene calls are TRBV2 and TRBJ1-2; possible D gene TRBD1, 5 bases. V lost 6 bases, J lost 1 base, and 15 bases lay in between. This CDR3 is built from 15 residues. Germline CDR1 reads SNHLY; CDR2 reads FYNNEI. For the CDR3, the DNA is TGTGCCAGCAGGGATGGGGGAGGGTATAACTATGGCTACACCTTC. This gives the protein CASRDGGGYNYGYTF.

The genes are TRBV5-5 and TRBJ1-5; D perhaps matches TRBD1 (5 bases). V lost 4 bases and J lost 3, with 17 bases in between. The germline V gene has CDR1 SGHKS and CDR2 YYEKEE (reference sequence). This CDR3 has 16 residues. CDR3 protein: CASSPGGSSVNQPQHF. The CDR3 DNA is TGTGCCAGCAGCCCCGGGGGTAGCTCAGTCAATCAGCCCCAGCATTTT.

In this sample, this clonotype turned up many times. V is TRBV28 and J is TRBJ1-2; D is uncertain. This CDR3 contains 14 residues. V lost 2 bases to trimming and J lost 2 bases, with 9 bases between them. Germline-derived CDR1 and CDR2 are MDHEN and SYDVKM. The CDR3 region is CASSLQSANYGYTF. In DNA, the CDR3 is TGTGCCAGCAGTTTACAGTCAGCCAACTATGGCTACACCTTC.

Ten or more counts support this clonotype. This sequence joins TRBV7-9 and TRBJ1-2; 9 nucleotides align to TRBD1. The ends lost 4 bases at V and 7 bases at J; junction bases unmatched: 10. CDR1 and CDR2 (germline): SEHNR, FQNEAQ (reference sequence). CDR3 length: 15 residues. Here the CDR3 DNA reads TGTGCCAGCAGCTACAACCGGGACAGGGAAAGTGGCTACACCTTC. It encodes CASSYNRDRESGYTF.

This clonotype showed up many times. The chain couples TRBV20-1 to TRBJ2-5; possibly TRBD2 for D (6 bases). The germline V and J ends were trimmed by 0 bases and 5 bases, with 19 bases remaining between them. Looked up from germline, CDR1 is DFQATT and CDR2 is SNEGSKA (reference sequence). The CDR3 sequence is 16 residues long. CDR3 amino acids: CSARDPLGGARETQYF. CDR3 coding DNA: TGCAGTGCTAGAGATCCCTTGGGAGGAGCCAGGGAGACCCAGTACTTC.

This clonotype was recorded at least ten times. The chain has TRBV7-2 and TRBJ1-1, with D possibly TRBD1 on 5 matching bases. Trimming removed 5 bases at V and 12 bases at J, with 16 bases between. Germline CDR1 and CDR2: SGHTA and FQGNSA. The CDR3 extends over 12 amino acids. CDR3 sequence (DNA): TGTGCCAGCAGCCCCAGCCAGGGCACCCCTTTCTTT. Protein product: CASSPSQGTPFF. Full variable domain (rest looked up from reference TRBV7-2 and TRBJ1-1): GAGVSQSPSNKVTEKGKDVELRCDPISGHTALYWYRQSLGQGLEFLIYFQGNSAPDKSGLPSDRFSAERTGGSVSTLTIQRTQQEDSAVYLCASSPSQGTPFFGQGTRLTVV.

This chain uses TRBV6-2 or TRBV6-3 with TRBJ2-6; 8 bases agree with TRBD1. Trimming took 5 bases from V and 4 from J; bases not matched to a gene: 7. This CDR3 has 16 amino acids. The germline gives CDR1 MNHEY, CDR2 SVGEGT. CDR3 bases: TGTGCCAGCAGTGATCAGACAGGGGCCGGGGCCAACGTCCTGACTTTC. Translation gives CASSDQTGAGANVLTF.

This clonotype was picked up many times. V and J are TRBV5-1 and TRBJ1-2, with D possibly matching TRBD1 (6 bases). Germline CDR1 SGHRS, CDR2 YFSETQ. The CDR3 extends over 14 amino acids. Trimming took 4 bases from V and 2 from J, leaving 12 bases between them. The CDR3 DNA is TGCGCCAGCAGCGAGTTGAGGGGGAACTATGGCTACACCTTC. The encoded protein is CASSELRGNYGYTF. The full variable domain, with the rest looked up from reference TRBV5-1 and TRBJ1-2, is KAGVTQTPRYLIKTRGQQVTLSCSPISGHRSVSWYQQTPGQGLQFLFEYFSETQRNKGNFPGRFSGRQFSNSRSEMNVSTLELGDSALYLCASSELRGNYGYTFGSGTRLTVV.